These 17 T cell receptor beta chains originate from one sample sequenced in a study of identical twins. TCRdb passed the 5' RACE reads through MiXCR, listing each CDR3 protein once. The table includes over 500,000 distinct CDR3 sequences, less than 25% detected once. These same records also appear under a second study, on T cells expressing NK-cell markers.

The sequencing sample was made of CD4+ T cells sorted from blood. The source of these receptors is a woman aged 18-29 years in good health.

CDR3 amino acids: CASSIPNQPQHF. For the CDR3, the DNA is TGTGCCAGCAGCATCCCGAATCAGCCCCAGCATTTT. The chain is built from TRBV7-2 and TRBJ1-5; the D is unclear. Trimming took off 5 bases at V and 4 bases at J, with 6 bases between the two ends. The CDR3 length is 12 residues. Germline CDR1 and CDR2: SGHTA and FQGNSA.

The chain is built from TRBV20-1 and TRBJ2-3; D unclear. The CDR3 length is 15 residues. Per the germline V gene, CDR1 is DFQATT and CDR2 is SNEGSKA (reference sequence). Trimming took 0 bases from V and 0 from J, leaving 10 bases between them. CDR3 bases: TGCAGTGCTAGAGATGCAGGTTCTAGCACAGATACGCAGTATTTT. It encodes CSARDAGSSTDTQYF.

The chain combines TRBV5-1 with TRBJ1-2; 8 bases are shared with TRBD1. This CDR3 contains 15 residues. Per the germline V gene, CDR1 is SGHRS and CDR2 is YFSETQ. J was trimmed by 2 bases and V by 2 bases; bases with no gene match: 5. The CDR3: CASSLNRQGNYGYTF. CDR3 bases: TGCGCCAGCAGCTTAAACCGACAGGGGAACTATGGCTACACCTTC. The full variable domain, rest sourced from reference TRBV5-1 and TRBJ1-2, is KAGVTQTPRYLIKTRGQQVTLSCSPISGHRSVSWYQQTPGQGLQFLFEYFSETQRNKGNFPGRFSGRQFSNSRSEMNVSTLELGDSALYLCASSLNRQGNYGYTFGSGTRLTVV.

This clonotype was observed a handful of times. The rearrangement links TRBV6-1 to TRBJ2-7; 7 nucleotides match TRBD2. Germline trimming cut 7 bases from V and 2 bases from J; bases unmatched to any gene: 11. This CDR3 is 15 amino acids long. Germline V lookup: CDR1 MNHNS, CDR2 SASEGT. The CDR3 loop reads CASTQSLRGTYEQYF. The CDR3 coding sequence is TGTGCCAGCACCCAAAGCCTGCGGGGGACCTACGAGCAGTACTTC.

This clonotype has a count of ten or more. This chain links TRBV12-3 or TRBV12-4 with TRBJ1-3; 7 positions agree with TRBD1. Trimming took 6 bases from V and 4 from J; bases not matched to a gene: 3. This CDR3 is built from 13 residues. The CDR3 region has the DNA TGTGCCAGCAGGAAGACAGGGGGAAACACCATATATTTT. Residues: CASRKTGGNTIYF.

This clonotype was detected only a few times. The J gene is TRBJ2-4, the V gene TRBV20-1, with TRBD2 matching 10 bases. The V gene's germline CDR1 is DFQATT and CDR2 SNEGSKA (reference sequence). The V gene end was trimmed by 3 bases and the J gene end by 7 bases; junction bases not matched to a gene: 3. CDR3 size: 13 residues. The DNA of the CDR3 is TGCAGTGCTAGTCTTAGCGGGGGGAACATTCAGTACTTC. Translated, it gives CSASLSGGNIQYF.

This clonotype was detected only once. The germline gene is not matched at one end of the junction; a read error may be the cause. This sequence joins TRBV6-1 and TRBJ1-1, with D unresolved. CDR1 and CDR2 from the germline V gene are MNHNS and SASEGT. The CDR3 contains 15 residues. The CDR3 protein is CASSEEPTRNTKAFF. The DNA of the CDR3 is TGTGCCAGCAGTGAAGAGCCAACTAGGAACACTAAAGCTTTCTTT.

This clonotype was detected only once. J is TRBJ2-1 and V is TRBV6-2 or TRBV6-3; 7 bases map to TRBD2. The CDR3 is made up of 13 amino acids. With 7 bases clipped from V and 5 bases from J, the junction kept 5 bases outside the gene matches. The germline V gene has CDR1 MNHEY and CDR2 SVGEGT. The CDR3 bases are TGTGCCAGCAAGGCTAGCGGAAACAATGAGCAGTTCTTC. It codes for CASKASGNNEQFF.

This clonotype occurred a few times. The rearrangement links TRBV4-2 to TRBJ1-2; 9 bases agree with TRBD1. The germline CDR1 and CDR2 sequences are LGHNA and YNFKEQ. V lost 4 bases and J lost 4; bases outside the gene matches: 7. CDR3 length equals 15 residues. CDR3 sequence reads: CASSRPSDRGYGYTF. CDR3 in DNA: TGTGCCAGCAGCCGCCCTTCGGACAGGGGCTATGGCTACACCTTC.

This CDR3 reads CSARLWTSSYNEQFF. In DNA form, the CDR3 reads TGCAGTGCTAGACTATGGACTAGCTCCTACAATGAGCAGTTCTTC. The V and J genes are TRBV20-1 and TRBJ2-1; TRBD2 aligns across 7 bases. Trimming at V came to 2 bases and at J to 0 bases, leaving 4 bases not matched to a gene. This CDR3 spans 15 amino acids. Germline V gives CDR1 DFQATT, CDR2 SNEGSKA (reference sequence).

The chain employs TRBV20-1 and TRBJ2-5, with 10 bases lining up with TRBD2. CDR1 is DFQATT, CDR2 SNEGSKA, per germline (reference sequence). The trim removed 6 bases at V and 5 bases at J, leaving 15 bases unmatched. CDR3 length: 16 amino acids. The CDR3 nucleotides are TGCAGTGCCCCCGCCTCGGCTAGCGGGAGTAGGGAGACCCAGTACTTC. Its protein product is CSAPASASGSRETQYF.

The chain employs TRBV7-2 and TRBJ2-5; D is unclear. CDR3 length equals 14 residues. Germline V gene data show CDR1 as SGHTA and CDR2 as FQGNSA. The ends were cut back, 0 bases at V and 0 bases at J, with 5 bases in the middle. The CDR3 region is CASSLARYQETQYF. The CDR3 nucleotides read TGTGCCAGCAGCTTAGCCCGGTACCAAGAGACCCAGTACTTC.

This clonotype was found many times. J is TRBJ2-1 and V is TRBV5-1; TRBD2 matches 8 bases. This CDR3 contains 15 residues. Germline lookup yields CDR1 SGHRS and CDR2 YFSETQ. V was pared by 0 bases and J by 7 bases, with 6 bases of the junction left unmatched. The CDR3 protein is CASSLVSSGSNEQFF. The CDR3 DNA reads TGCGCCAGCAGCTTGGTTTCTAGCGGGTCTAATGAGCAGTTCTTC.

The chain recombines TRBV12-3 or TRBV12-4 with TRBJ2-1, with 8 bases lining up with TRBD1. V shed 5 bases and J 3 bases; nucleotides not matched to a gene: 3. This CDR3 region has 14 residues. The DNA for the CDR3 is TGTGCCAGCAGTGGACAGGGACACTACAATGAGCAGTTCTTC. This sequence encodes CASSGQGHYNEQFF.

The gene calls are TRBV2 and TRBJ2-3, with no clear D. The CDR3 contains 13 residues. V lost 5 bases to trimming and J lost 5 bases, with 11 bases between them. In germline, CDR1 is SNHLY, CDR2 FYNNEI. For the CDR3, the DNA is TGTGCCAGCAGTCCCGATAATAGAGATACGCAGTATTTT. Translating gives CASSPDNRDTQYF.

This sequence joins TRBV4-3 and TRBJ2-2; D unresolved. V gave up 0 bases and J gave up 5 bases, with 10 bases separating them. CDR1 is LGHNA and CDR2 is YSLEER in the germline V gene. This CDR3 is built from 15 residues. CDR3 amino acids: CASSQDIVRTGELFF. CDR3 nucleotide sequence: TGCGCCAGCAGCCAAGACATTGTTAGGACCGGGGAGCTGTTTTTT.

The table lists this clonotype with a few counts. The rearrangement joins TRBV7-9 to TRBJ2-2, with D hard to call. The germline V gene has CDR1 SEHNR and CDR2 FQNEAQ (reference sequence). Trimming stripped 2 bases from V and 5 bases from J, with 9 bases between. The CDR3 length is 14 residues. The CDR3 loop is CASSLLSATGELFF. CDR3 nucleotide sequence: TGTGCCAGCAGCTTATTAAGTGCAACCGGGGAGCTGTTTTTT.